Given below is one T cell receptor beta chain in context. Seattle patients were enrolled during active infection and followed longitudinally. The V gene lost 3 bases and the J gene lost 0 bases, with 5 bases spanning the gap. The CDR3 covers 13 residues. CDR1 and CDR2 from the germline V gene are KGHSH and LQKENI. The data derive from a study of blood T cell repertoires in COVID-19. About the study: Acute-phase and convalescent COVID-19 samples originated in the United States, Italy and Spain. Sources were T cells, B-cell-depleted T cells, or PBMCs; the material itself was cDNA or gDNA.

As originally analysed: Estimated nucleated cell counts came from reference gene primer amplification. Sequencing used immunoSEQ multiplex PCR; TCRdb keeps in-frame clones, though not all of them. D and trimming were read from the DNA, whereas the V and J calls and clone size are those reported in that table. This table holds around 260,000 clones, roughly nine tenths found once. The chain uses TRBV18 and TRBJ1-1, with D unresolved. Sequenced sample: peripheral blood. The receptor was derived from a woman aged 25 to 45 with COVID-19, enrolled during active disease. CDR3 region: CASSPLLNTEAFF. The CDR3 DNA sequence: TGTGCCAGCTCACCCCTCTTGAACACTGAAGCTTTCTTT.